The present TCR beta chain was sequenced within a study of cytomegalovirus exposure and HLA in healthy donors. For the study at large: Membership in the Caucasian-associated ancestry cluster was found for around 85% of 350 to 450 genotyped donors. Regarding the study as a whole: According to a later analysis, most TCR beta chains associated with CMV appeared HLA-restricted. Reportedly, HLA-A and HLA-B alleles of most subjects were accurately predicted from TCR beta. Indistinguishability led to the exclusion of some V segments, TRBV6-2 and TRBV6-3 included.

With respect to this clone: Antigen: not known.

The PCR contained 60 Vbeta and 13 Jbeta primers. The protocol was immunoSEQ multiplex PCR, while the TCRdb copy is restricted to in-frame clones and leaves out a portion. The profile covers around 100,000 clones, with roughly 78% appearing a single time and approximately 4.4% taken by the ten largest. Trimming left V 1 base short and J 5 bases short, with 6 bases between. The CDR3 has 12 amino acids. From germline, CDR1 is SGHRS and CDR2 YFSETQ. The rearrangement links TRBV5-1 to TRBJ2-5; D gene ambiguous. This TCR derives from a male donor in good health and CMV-seropositive. The specimen was PBMCs. CDR3 sequence: CASSLSGETQYF. The DNA for the CDR3 is TGCGCCAGCAGCTTGAGTGGCGAGACCCAGTACTTC.